The TCR beta chain under discussion was sequenced for a study of CD8 T cells in Susac syndrome. V was pared by 3 bases and J by 4 bases, with 11 bases between. Germline V lookup: CDR1 SGHRS, CDR2 YFSETQ. This CDR3 is built from 14 residues. An input of about 0.45 to 1 ug of RNA was subjected to reverse transcription using random hexamers. Amplification of TCR beta CDR3 across 54 Vbeta and 13 Jbeta was performed with immunoSEQ multiplex PCR. One entry per CDR3 protein results from TCRdb running MiXCR on the immunoSEQ multiplex PCR reads. Here the sample spans 150,000 to 200,000 distinct CDR3 sequences, roughly 92% being singletons.

Specimen: CD4+ T cells from PBMCs. The receptor's source is a human donor with multiple sclerosis. The chain couples TRBV5-1 to TRBJ1-5; D unresolved. The CDR3 sequence is CASSSESGNQPQHF. CDR3 DNA sequence: TGCGCCAGCAGCTCCGAGAGCGGGAATCAGCCCCAGCATTTT.